One sample yielded the 26 T cell receptor beta chains listed below, sequenced in a study of Graves' ophthalmopathy and Graves' hyperthyroidism (dated by TCRdb to 2017 to 2018). Sequenced using an Illumina HiSeq 2000. For repertoire sequencing, the TCR beta CDR3 regions were amplified from RNA transcripts. The first round of RT-PCR was done with HTBI primers and the Qiagen OneStep RT-PCR kit, and was followed by a second round of multiplex PCR, then size selection and purification. TCRdb redid the processing of the public reads, applying fastp at Q25 and MiXCR, and retained in-frame beta chains. Rows are unified per CDR3 protein, each entry keeping the most common DNA and genes. Recorded for this sample are 200,000 to 250,000 distinct CDR3 sequences; about 22% of them occurred a single time. 35% to 55% of the sample rests with the top ten. The specimen sequenced was peripheral blood. The receptors shown here come from a woman in her forties or fifties with Graves' ophthalmopathy. Donor details come from another sample of the same person, matched by shared clones.

The chain recombines TRBV29-1 with TRBJ1-2; 11 nucleotides align to TRBD1. The J segment lost 8 bases and the V segment lost 6 bases, leaving 8 bases of the junction unmatched. Per germline, CDR1 SQVTM and CDR2 ANQGSEA. The CDR3 consists of 13 residues. The CDR3 coding sequence is TGCAGCGTGGGGACAGGGGGTTTTGGGGGCTACACCTTC. It codes for CSVGTGGFGGYTF.

Ten or more counts support this clonotype. The chain has TRBV28 and TRBJ2-7; 11 nucleotides match TRBD2. This CDR3 spans 15 amino acids. The V gene end was trimmed by 4 bases and the J gene end by 3 bases; junction bases not matched to a gene: 5. The V gene's germline CDR1 is MDHEN and CDR2 SYDVKM. The CDR3 region has the DNA TGTGCCAGCAGTTCTCTAGCGGGAGGCCACTACGAGCAGTACTTC. It yields the protein CASSSLAGGHYEQYF.

The chain has TRBV6-5 and TRBJ2-5; D is possibly TRBD2 (5 bases). The CDR3 covers 16 residues. V lost 0 bases to trimming and J lost 2 bases, with 13 bases between them. Germline V lookup: CDR1 MNHEY, CDR2 SVGAGI. The CDR3 DNA reads TGTGCCAGCAGTTACTCGTGGCTAGCAGCACAAGAGACCCAGTACTTC. Its translation is CASSYSWLAAQETQYF.

This clonotype came up a few times. A much larger clone lies a single base off, so this may be a read error. The J gene is TRBJ1-2, the V gene TRBV12-5, with D possibly TRBD1 on 6 matching bases. The germline V gene encodes CDR1 LGHNT and CDR2 FRNRAP. This CDR3 has 20 residues. V lost 4 bases and J 3 bases, leaving 30 bases between the germline ends. CDR3 nucleotides: TGTGCTAGTGGTTGGAGGGTCCCGGGGACATCGGTTCGGGAGCACTATGGCTACACCTTC. Its translation is CASGWRVPGTSVREHYGYTF.

In its sample, this clonotype was seen many times. This rearrangement joins TRBV7-6 to TRBJ1-2; no clear D gene. Trimming left V 4 bases short and J 4 bases short, with 19 bases between. The CDR3 has 16 amino acids. In germline, CDR1 is SGHVS, CDR2 FNYEAQ. This CDR3 reads CASSSSATYDGYGYTF. CDR3 nucleotide sequence: TGTGCCAGCAGCTCCAGCGCTACATACGACGGCTATGGCTACACCTTC.

The J gene is TRBJ1-1, the V gene TRBV6-5; D not certain. This CDR3 is 15 amino acids long. V dropped 4 bases and J dropped 1 base, with 13 bases sitting between them. Looked up from germline, CDR1 is MNHEY and CDR2 is SVGAGI. Here the CDR3 reads CASSFIKFTNTEAFF. For the CDR3, the DNA is TGTGCCAGCAGTTTCATTAAGTTCACGAACACTGAAGCTTTCTTT.

There are a few counts of this clonotype. This chain uses TRBV18 with TRBJ2-7; no clear D gene. Germline V gives CDR1 KGHSH, CDR2 LQKENI. V was pared by 4 bases and J by 5 bases, with 15 bases between. The CDR3 spans 14 residues. CDR3 region: CASSRSTPRDEQYF. CDR3 coding DNA: TGTGCCAGCTCACGGTCGACTCCTCGGGACGAGCAGTACTTC.

This clonotype was recorded many times. This rearrangement joins TRBV9 to TRBJ2-7; TRBD1 aligns across 9 bases. The CDR3 contains 16 residues. Germline CDR1 and CDR2: SGDLS and YYNGEE. V lost 3 bases to trimming and J lost 3 bases; unmatched junction nucleotides: 10. The CDR3 reads CASSASTGGKGYEQYF. The DNA for the CDR3 is TGTGCCAGCAGCGCCTCGACAGGGGGTAAGGGCTACGAGCAGTACTTC.

This clonotype showed up many times. The CDR3 loop is CASRDNYYEQYF. CDR3 sequence (DNA): TGCGCCAGCAGGGATAATTACTACGAGCAGTACTTC. The V and J genes are TRBV5-1 and TRBJ2-7; D gene unclear. The germline V gene has CDR1 SGHRS and CDR2 YFSETQ. This CDR3 is 12 amino acids long. V lost 5 bases, J lost 3 bases, and 9 bases lay in between.

This clonotype was seen a few times. The J gene is TRBJ2-5, the V gene TRBV5-1, with D uncertain. Germline V lookup: CDR1 SGHRS, CDR2 YFSETQ. V was pared by 4 bases and J by 5 bases, with 18 bases between. This CDR3 has 15 residues. The CDR3 DNA sequence: TGCGCCAGCAGCCTCTTCCGCCCCATAGAGGAGACCCAGTACTTC. As protein: CASSLFRPIEETQYF.

This clonotype was counted at least ten times. V is TRBV6-1 and J is TRBJ2-7, with D perhaps TRBD2 (5 bases). The CDR3 runs 13 residues. Trimming took off 6 bases at V and 2 bases at J, with 11 bases between the two ends. Per germline, CDR1 MNHNS and CDR2 SASEGT. The CDR3 nucleotides read TGTGCCAGCAGATGGGCGGGCCCCTACGAGCAGTACTTC. It encodes CASRWAGPYEQYF.

The sample holds many counts of this clonotype. The chain is built from TRBV6-5 and TRBJ1-6; D is possibly TRBD1 (5 bases). This CDR3 has 14 residues. Looked up from germline, CDR1 is MNHEY and CDR2 is SVGAGI. V was shortened by 6 bases and J by 5 bases, with 11 bases between the two germline ends. CDR3 region: CASSAGTNNSPLHF. The CDR3 nucleotides read TGTGCCAGCAGCGCCGGGACGAATAATTCACCCCTCCACTTT.

In this sample, this clonotype turned up many times. The V call is TRBV12-3 or TRBV12-4, the J call TRBJ2-7; the D gene is possibly TRBD1 (6 bases). Trimming left V 6 bases short and J 7 bases short, with 16 bases between. There are 13 residues in the CDR3. The CDR3 nucleotides read TGTGCCAGCAGCCCCGGGACGAGGGGGGAGCAGTACTTC. It yields the protein CASSPGTRGEQYF.

In its sample, this clonotype was seen a few times. This chain uses TRBV9 with TRBJ1-1; D is ambiguous. V was trimmed by 0 bases and J by 1 base, leaving 10 bases between them. This CDR3 contains 15 residues. CDR1 and CDR2 (germline): SGDLS, YYNGEE. CDR3 coding DNA: TGTGCCAGCAGCGTAGATCTCGGGAAGAACACTGAAGCTTTCTTT. Encoded protein: CASSVDLGKNTEAFF.

This clonotype showed up many times. V is TRBV7-9 and J is TRBJ2-5; either TRBD1 or TRBD2 may fit D (5 bases each). The CDR3 runs to 14 residues. Germline V gene sequence: CDR1 SEHNR, CDR2 FQNEAQ (reference sequence). V was trimmed by 5 bases and J by 7 bases, leaving 17 bases between them. The CDR3 DNA reads as TGTGCCAGCAGCCCGGGACCCCCTCGTCCGACCCAGTACTTC. It translates to CASSPGPPRPTQYF.

In this sample, this clonotype turned up many times. The gene calls are TRBV27 and TRBJ2-7; D unclear. Germline loops: CDR1 MNHEY, CDR2 SMNVEV (reference sequence). The CDR3 spans 13 residues. The ends were cut back, 0 bases at V and 0 bases at J, with 3 bases in the middle. The CDR3 is CASSLSDSYEQYF. The CDR3 nucleotides are TGTGCCAGCAGTTTATCGGACTCCTACGAGCAGTACTTC.

This clonotype was seen only once. CDR3 protein: CASSLEGGRAYNSPLHF. The CDR3 DNA reads as TGCGCCAGCAGCTTGGAAGGGGGCAGGGCATATAATTCACCCCTCCACTTT. The chain employs TRBV5-1 and TRBJ1-6, with 7 positions matching TRBD1. The J segment lost 4 bases and the V segment lost 0 bases, leaving 7 bases of the junction unmatched. Germline loops: CDR1 SGHRS, CDR2 YFSETQ. The CDR3 sequence is 17 residues long.

The V call is TRBV19, the J call TRBJ1-5, with D unclear. Germline V gene lookup returns CDR1 LNHDA and CDR2 SQIVND (reference sequence). Deletions cut 7 bases from V and 6 bases from J, with 16 bases between. CDR3 length: 14 amino acids. CDR3 nucleotide sequence: TGTGCCAGTATGACGACTGAGACTAGTCAGCCCCAGCATTTT. Encoded protein: CASMTTETSQPQHF.

This clonotype was found a few times. This could be a read error, since a much larger clone is one nucleotide away. This chain joins TRBV11-1 and TRBJ2-2; D unresolved. Germline V gene lookup returns CDR1 SGHAT and CDR2 FQDESV (reference sequence). This CDR3 comprises 17 residues. Trimming pared 7 bases from V and 0 bases from J, leaving 18 bases between. This CDR3 reads CASIPRGFLSNTGELFF. CDR3 in DNA: TGTGCCAGCATCCCTCGCGGCTTCTTGTCGAACACCGGGGAGCTGTTTTTT.

As concerns this clonotype: This may arise from a read error, as a much more abundant clone is one base away. The chain has TRBV3-1 and TRBJ1-6; D remains unclear. The germline CDR1 and CDR2 sequences are LGHDT and YNNKEL (reference sequence). The CDR3 length is 12 residues. Here the CDR3 DNA reads TGTGCCAGCAGCCATGGGGATTCATCCCTCCACTTT. This translates into CASSHGDSSLHF.

In its sample, this clonotype was seen many times. The J gene is TRBJ2-7, the V gene TRBV6-1; TRBD2 aligns across 7 bases. The CDR3 contains 14 residues. Looked up from germline, CDR1 is MNHNS and CDR2 is SASEGT. After removal of 4 bases from V and 6 bases from J, the junction contained 9 bases not matched to a gene. CDR3 in DNA: TGTGCCAGCAGTGGGGCGGGAGTTTCTGCCGAGCAGTACTTC. This sequence encodes CASSGAGVSAEQYF.

This clonotype was counted at least ten times. The chain recombines TRBV3-1 with TRBJ1-1; 7 bases fit TRBD1. Germline V gene data show CDR1 as LGHDT and CDR2 as YNNKEL (reference sequence). With V trimmed by 7 bases and J by 5 bases, 4 bases remained unmatched. The CDR3 sequence is 12 residues long. The CDR3 here is CASKSGQTEAFF. The CDR3 DNA reads TGTGCCAGCAAGTCGGGACAGACTGAAGCTTTCTTT.

There are many counts of this clonotype. The gene calls are TRBV10-3 and TRBJ2-7, with 8 bases fitting TRBD2. Germline loops: CDR1 ENHRY, CDR2 SYGVKD. V shed 4 bases and J 1 base; nucleotides not matched to a gene: 3. CDR3 length equals 14 residues. The CDR3 sequence: CAISGGLGSYEQYF. The CDR3 DNA sequence: TGTGCCATCAGTGGGGGACTAGGGTCCTACGAGCAGTACTTC.

The CDR3 loop reads CASSEVGNSYEQYF. The CDR3 DNA sequence: TGTGCCAGCAGTGAAGTAGGGAACTCCTACGAGCAGTACTTC. V usage is TRBV6-1 and J usage is TRBJ2-7; no firm D call. The germline CDR1 and CDR2 sequences are MNHNS and SASEGT. CDR3 size: 14 residues. V dropped 1 base and J dropped 0 bases, with 7 bases sitting between them.

This clonotype occurred once. The genes are TRBV6-2 or TRBV6-3 and TRBJ1-2, with 8 bases lining up with TRBD1. This CDR3 region has 12 residues. CDR1 is MNHEY and CDR2 is SVGEGT in the germline V gene. Trimming took 8 bases from V and 14 from J; bases not matched to a gene: 13. The chain's CDR3 is CASGPTGAVRTF. The CDR3 nucleotides are TGTGCCAGCGGCCCGACAGGGGCCGTGAGGACCTTC.

This clonotype was detected ten times or more. V gene TRBV24-1 combines with J gene TRBJ2-7, with 8 bases matching TRBD1. J lost 3 bases, V lost 5 bases, and 14 bases had no gene match. From germline, CDR1 is KGHDR and CDR2 SFDVKD. CDR3 length equals 17 residues. DNA of the CDR3: TGTGCCACCAGTGGAACCGATGCCAGGACAGGGCTCTACGAGCAGTACTTC. This encodes CATSGTDARTGLYEQYF.